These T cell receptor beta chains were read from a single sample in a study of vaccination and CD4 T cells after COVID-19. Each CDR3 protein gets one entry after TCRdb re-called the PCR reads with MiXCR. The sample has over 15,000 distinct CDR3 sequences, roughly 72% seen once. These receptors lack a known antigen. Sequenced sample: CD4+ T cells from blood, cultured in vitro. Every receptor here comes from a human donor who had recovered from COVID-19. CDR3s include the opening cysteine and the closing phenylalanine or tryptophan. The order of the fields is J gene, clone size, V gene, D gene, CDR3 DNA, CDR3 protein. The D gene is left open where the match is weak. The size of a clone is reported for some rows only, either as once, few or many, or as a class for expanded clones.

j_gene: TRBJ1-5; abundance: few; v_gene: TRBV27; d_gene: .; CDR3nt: TGTGCCAGCAGTTTCGGCGGGGGATTCAATCAGCCCCAGCATTTT; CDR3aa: CASSFGGGFNQPQHF
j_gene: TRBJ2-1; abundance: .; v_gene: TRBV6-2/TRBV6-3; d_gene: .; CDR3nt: TGTGCCAGCAGTTATCGTGTGATAGGAGGAAATGAGCAGTTCTTC; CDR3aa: CASSYRVIGGNEQFF
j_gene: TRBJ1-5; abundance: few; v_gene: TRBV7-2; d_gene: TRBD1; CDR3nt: TGTGCCAGCAGCCCAAGGGGGACAGTTAGCAATCAGCCCCAGCATTTT; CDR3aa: CASSPRGTVSNQPQHF
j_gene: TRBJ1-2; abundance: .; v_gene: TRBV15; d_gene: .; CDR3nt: TGTGCCACCAGCGCTCCGGGACGCCGGGGGGGCGGCTACACCTTC; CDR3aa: CATSAPGRRGGGYTF
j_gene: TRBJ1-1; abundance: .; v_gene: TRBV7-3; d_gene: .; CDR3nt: TGTGCCAGCAGCCCCCAAGGTTCGAACACTGAAGCTTTCTTT; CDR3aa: CASSPQGSNTEAFF
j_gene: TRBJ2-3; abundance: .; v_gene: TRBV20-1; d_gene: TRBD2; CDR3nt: TGCAGTGCTAGAGTGCTAGCGGGAGTACCAGATACGCAGTATTTT; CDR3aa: CSARVLAGVPDTQYF
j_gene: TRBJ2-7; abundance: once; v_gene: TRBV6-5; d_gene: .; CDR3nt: TGTGCCAGCAGTTACTCAGGGGGGCTCCACGAGCAGTACTTC; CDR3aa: CASSYSGGLHEQYF
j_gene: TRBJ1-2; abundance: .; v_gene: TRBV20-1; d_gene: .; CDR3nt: TGCAGTGCAGGCGCGGTACGGGGCTACACCTTC; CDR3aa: CSAGAVRGYTF
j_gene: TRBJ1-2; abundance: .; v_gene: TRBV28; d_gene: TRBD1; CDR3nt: TGTGCCAGCAGTCAGGGGGCTGTTAACTATGGCTACACCTTC; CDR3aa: CASSQGAVNYGYTF
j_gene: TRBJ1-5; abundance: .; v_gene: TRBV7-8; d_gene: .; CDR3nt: TGTGCCAGCAGCCTAACGACAGGCGAACTTTATAGCAATCAGCCCCAGCATTTT; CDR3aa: CASSLTTGELYSNQPQHF
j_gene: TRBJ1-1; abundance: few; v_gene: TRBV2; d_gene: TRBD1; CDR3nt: TGTGCCACACGGACAGGGCTAAACACTGAAGCTTTCTTT; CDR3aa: CATRTGLNTEAFF
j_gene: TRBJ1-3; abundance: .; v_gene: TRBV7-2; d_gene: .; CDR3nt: TGTGCCAGCAGCTTAGGGTCGGGTACTGGAAACACCATATATTTT; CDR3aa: CASSLGSGTGNTIYF
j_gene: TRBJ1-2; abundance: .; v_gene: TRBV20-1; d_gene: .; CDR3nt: TGCAGTGCTGTCCCGGGCCCAAGCAATGGCTACACCTTC; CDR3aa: CSAVPGPSNGYTF
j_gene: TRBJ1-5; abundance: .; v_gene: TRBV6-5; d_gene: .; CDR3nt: TGTGCCAGCAGTTCACTAGGAGGCAACAATCAGCCCCAGCATTTT; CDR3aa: CASSSLGGNNQPQHF
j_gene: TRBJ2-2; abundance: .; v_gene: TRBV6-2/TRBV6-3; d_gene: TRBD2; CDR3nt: TGTGCCAGCAGGAGCGGGATAAGGAGCGGGGAGCTGTTTTTT; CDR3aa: CASRSGIRSGELFF
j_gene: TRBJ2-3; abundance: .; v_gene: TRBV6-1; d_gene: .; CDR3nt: TGTGCCAGCAGCCCCACGGCCTTTAGCGCCCTGGGCCCAGATACGCAGTATTTT; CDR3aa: CASSPTAFSALGPDTQYF
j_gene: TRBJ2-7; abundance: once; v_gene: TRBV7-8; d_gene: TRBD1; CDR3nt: TGTGCCAGCAGCTTAGTACAGGGGACCTACGAGCAGTACTTC; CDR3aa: CASSLVQGTYEQYF
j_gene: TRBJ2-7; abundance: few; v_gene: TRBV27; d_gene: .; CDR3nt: TGTGCCAGCAGTTCTTGGGTAGACCCCTACGAGCAGTACTTC; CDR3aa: CASSSWVDPYEQYF
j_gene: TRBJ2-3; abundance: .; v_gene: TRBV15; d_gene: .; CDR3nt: TGTGCCACCAGCTACGCGGGGTTCTCAACAGATACGCAGTATTTT; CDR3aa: CATSYAGFSTDTQYF
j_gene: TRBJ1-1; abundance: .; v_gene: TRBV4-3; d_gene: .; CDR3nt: TGCGCCAGCAGCCAAGATCTCCAGTCCGAGAACACTGAAGCTTTCTTT; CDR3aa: CASSQDLQSENTEAFF
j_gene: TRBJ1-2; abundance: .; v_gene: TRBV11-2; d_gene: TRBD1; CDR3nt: TGCGCCAGCAGCCTCGGGAGGACAGGTCTCTATGGCTACACCTTC; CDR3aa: CASSLGRTGLYGYTF
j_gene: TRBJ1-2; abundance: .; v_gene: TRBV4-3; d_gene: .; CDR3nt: TGCGCCAGCAGCCAAGATCTGGGCATGACATACACCTTC; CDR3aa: CASSQDLGMTYTF
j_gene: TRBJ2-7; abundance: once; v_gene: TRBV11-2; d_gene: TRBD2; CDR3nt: TGTGCCAGCAGCACGACTAGCGGGGGATACGAGCAGTACTTC; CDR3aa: CASSTTSGGYEQYF
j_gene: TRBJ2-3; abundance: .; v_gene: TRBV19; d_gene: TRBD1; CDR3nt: TGTGCCAGTAGTAGGACAGGTGCCTACTACACAGATACGCAGTATTTT; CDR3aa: CASSRTGAYYTDTQYF
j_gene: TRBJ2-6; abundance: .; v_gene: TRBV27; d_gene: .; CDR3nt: TGTGCCAGCAGTTTGTATGGCTCTGGGGCCAACGTCCTGACTTTC; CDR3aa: CASSLYGSGANVLTF
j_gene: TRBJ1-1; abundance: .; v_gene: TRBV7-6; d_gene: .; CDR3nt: TGTGCCAGCAGCTTAGCGCGGGGGGTGGGAACTGAAGCTTTCTTT; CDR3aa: CASSLARGVGTEAFF
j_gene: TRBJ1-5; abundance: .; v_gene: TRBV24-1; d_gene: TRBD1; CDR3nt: TGTGCCAGCAGTCCTAGGGACAGTAATCAGCCCCAGCATTTT; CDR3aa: CASSPRDSNQPQHF
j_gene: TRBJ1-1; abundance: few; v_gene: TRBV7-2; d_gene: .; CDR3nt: TGTGCCAGCAGCCCCCTTGCCGGGAGCACTGAAGCTTTCTTT; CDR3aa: CASSPLAGSTEAFF
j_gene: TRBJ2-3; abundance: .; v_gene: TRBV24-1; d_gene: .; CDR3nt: TGTGCCACCAGTGACCCGAACGGGGGTCGGGATACGCAGTATTTT; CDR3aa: CATSDPNGGRDTQYF
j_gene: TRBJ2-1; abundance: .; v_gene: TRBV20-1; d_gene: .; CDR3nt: TGCAGTGCTAGAGATTTCGGCGGAAGCTACAATGAGCAGTTCTTC; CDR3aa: CSARDFGGSYNEQFF
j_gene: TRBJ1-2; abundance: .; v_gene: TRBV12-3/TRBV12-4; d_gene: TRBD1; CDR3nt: TGTGCCAGCAGTCCCGGGACAGGGATAAATCGCTACACCTTC; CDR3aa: CASSPGTGINRYTF
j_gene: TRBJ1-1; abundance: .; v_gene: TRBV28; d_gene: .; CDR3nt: TGTGCCAGCAGTTCGGGGACAGAAGCTTTCTTT; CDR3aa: CASSSGTEAFF
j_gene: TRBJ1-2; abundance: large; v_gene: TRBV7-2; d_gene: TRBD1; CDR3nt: TGTGCCAGCAGCTTATTTCGTGGGGGGACAGGAAGAGAAGGCTACACCTTC; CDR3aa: CASSLFRGGTGREGYTF
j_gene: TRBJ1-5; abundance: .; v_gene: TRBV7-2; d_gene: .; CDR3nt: TGTGCCAGCAGCCCGAGGGAGGTACAGATGAATCAGCCCCAGCATTTT; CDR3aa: CASSPREVQMNQPQHF
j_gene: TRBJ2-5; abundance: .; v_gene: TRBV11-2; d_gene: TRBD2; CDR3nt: TGTGCCAGCAGCCCGACTAGCGGGGGAGGTGAGACCCAGTACTTC; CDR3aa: CASSPTSGGGETQYF
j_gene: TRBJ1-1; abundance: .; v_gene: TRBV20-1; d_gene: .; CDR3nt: TGCAGTGCTAGAGATTACAGCTATCTTGAAGCTTTCTTT; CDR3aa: CSARDYSYLEAFF
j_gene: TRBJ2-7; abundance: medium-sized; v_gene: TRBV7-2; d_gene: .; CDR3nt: TGTGCCAGCAGCTTCCTAGCGCCCAGTGGAGGATACGAGCAGTACTTC; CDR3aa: CASSFLAPSGGYEQYF
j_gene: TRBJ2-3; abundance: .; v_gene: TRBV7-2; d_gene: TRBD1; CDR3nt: TGTGCCAGCAGCTTAAAGGGACAGTTTAGTTACACAGATACGCAGTATTTT; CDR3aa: CASSLKGQFSYTDTQYF
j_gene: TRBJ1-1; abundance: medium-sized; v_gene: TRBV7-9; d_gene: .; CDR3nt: TGTGCCAGCAGCTCAATAGTGAACCTGAACACTGAAGCTTTCTTT; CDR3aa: CASSSIVNLNTEAFF
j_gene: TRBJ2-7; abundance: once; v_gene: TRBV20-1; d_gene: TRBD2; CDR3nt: TGCAGTGCTAGGATTAGCGGGAGGATCTACGAGCAGTACTTC; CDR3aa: CSARISGRIYEQYF
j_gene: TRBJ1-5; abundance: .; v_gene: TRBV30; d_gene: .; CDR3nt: TGTGCCTGGAGTACGACCTTCGGCAATCAGCCCCAGCATTTT; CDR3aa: CAWSTTFGNQPQHF
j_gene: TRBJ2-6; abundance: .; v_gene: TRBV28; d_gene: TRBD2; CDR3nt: TGTGCCATCCATAGCGGGAGGACCTCTGGGGCCAACGTCCTGACTTTC; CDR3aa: CAIHSGRTSGANVLTF
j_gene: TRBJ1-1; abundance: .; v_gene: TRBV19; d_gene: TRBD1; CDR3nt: TGTGCCAGTAGTATAGGAGGGGGCCGGGCGAACACTGAAGCTTTCTTT; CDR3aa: CASSIGGGRANTEAFF
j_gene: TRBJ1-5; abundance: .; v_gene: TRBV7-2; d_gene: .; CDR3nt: TGTGCCAGCACTCGTAACGGAGTTCCGAATCAGCCCCAGCATTTT; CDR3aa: CASTRNGVPNQPQHF
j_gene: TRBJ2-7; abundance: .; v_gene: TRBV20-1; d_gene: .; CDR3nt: TGCAGTGCTAGAGATCGCACAGGGAGGCCCTACGAGCAGTACTTC; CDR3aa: CSARDRTGRPYEQYF
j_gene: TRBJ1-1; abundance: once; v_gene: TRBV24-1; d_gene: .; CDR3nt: TGTGCCACCGGTAAGGGGGACGCTGAAGCTTTCTTT; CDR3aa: CATGKGDAEAFF